The entry that follows covers one T cell receptor beta chain sequence. Its antigen remains undetermined. One base away there is no much larger clone; base qualities are not given. This sample was included in a study of blood T cell repertoires in COVID-19 (dated by TCRdb to about 2020). Regarding the research as a whole: The collaborator samples originated in the United States, Italy and Spain and spanned the acute and convalescent phases of COVID-19. Where available, HLA class I and class II types were taken from metadata supplied by the sample provider and were not determined by assay-based typing. The prospective study material was composed of cDNA or gDNA derived from T cells, B-cell-depleted T cells, or PBMCs. The samples were drawn from the first 160 participants of the ongoing ImmuneRACE study and from over 950 subjects provided by 6 global collaborators. Deeply sampled blood TCRbeta repertoires from subjects exposed to, actively infected with, or recovered from COVID-19 were included in the dataset. A freely available public database, intended as a resource for researchers studying the immune response to SARS-CoV-2, is where the repertoires were released. The sample metadata nearly always contained a de-identified subject ID, COVID-19 status, age in years and sex.

The full study reports these points: How much clinical and demographic metadata was included differed by source and by participant, and the metadata was provided uncurated.

In the prospective study, participants were about 18 to 100 years old, resided in 24 geographic areas of the United States, and were enrolled through a virtual design. To assign participants to cohorts, the prospective study relied on clinical history that participants themselves reported in a screening survey and a study questionnaire. Exposed participants had been in contact, within 2 weeks of entering the study, with a person who had a PCR-confirmed or clinician-diagnosed case of COVID-19. In the prospective study, whole blood, serum and a nasopharyngeal or oropharyngeal swab were collected from each participant by mobile phlebotomists. Additional blood draws and questionnaires over an approximately two-month period could optionally be provided by prospective study participants. Before DNA extraction, blood samples from the prospective study were shipped at room temperature or frozen. TCRbeta CDR3 regions were amplified from genomic DNA using the immunoSEQ Assay, a bias-controlled multiplex PCR. The study's processing was this. The number of nucleated cells in each sample was estimated from the amplification of reference gene primers within the assay. Sequence reads were collapsed and filtered to measure the absolute abundance of every unique TCRbeta CDR3 rearrangement. Productive Simpson clonality was computed per sample as the square root of Simpson's diversity index over productive rearrangements. TCRdb limited this immuneACCESS table to in-frame rearrangements with V and J called. A share of clones is missing; checked studies link under half to unresolved V genes, and the rest is unexplained. V, J and clone size are those of that table, while D and trimming were read from the DNA. The sample table lists 300,000 to 350,000 clones, approximately 90% of them with a count of one. Together, the top ten hold 3.9% of the sample.

There are 14 amino acids in the CDR3, from cysteine to phenylalanine inclusive. Here the CDR3 DNA is all that survives: 42 bases in frame from base 1. This chain is built from TRBV21-1 and TRBJ1-5; the table names TRBD1, a call not compared with the DNA. TRBV21-1 is reported as a pseudogene. The source is a woman in her 30s who had been exposed to COVID-19. Sequencing was carried out using PBMCs or T cells enriched from blood (not recorded which). The bases are TGTGCCAGCAAATCAGGACAGGTTCCCCAGCCCCAGCATTTT. It is translated as CASKSGQVPQPQHF.